This record covers a single T cell receptor beta chain. The data originate from a study of blood T cell repertoires in COVID-19. Allocation to cohorts depended on clinical history reported by the participants. The assay was immunoSEQ multiplex PCR, and TCRdb's table has in-frame clones only and misses some. The sample lists 150,000 to 200,000 clones; under 90% were seen once. This CDR3 spans 13 amino acids. Germline V gene sequence: CDR1 KGHDR, CDR2 SFDVKD. V shed 5 bases and J 5 bases; nucleotides not matched to a gene: 4. Sequences were obtained from PBMCs or T cells enriched from blood (not recorded which). This clonotype was sampled from an older woman who had recovered from COVID-19. The genes are TRBV24-1 and TRBJ2-7, with TRBD1 matching over 8 bases. The CDR3 coding sequence is TGTGCCACCAGTGGGACAGGGAGGAACGAGCAGTACTTC. Translating it yields CATSGTGRNEQYF.